The source of this TCR beta chain is a study of blood T cell repertoires in COVID-19. Turning to the study itself: Specimens from acute and convalescent COVID-19 originated in the United States, Italy and Spain. The cDNA or gDNA used as material had been derived from T cells, B-cell-depleted T cells, or PBMCs.

Authors' processing steps: Amplifying reference gene primers gave estimates of nucleated cell counts. The assay was immunoSEQ multiplex PCR, and TCRdb's table has in-frame clones only and misses some. V and J calls and clone size are given by that table; D and trimming were obtained from the DNA. The table shows around 200,000 clones, with 85% to 90% occurring only once. The sequence derives from a woman aged 18-30 years who had recovered from COVID-19. Specimen: peripheral blood.

CDR3 sequence reads: CATSEPPGTRTGGNTIYF. The CDR3 DNA follows: TGTGCCACCAGTGAGCCACCCGGGACTCGGACCGGCGGAAACACCATATATTTT. The chain employs TRBV24-1 and TRBJ1-3; D might be TRBD1 (5 bases). Per germline, CDR1 KGHDR and CDR2 SFDVKD. There are 18 residues in the CDR3. V was pared by 4 bases and J by 4 bases, with 22 bases between.